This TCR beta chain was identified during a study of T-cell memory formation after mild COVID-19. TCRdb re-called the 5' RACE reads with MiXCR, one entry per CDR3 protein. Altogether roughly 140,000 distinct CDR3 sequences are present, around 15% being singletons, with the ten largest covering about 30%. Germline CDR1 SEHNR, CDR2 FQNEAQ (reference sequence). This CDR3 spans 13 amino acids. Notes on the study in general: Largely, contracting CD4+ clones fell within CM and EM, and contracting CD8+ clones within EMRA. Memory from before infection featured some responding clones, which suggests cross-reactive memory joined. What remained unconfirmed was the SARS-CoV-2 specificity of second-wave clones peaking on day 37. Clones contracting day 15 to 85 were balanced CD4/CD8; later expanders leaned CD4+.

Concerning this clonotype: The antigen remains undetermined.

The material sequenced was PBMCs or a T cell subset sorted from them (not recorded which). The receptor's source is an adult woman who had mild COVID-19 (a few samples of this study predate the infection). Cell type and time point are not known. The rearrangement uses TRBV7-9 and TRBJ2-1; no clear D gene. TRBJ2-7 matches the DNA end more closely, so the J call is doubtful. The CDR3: CASSLPSYNEQYF. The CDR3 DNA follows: TGTGCCAGCAGCTTACCCTCCTACAATGAGCAGTACTTC.